This T cell receptor (beta chain) emerged from a study of T-cell memory formation after mild COVID-19. Study-wide findings and caveats: Among CD4+ contracting clones, most were CM and EM, and CD8+ ones EMRA. Clones that got smaller from day 15 to 85 had even CD4/CD8, while clones growing later tipped toward CD4+. The second-wave clones peaking on day 37 were not confirmed as SARS-CoV-2-specific.

The CDR3 extends over 15 amino acids. V was clipped by 4 bases and J by 7 bases, with 15 bases between them. Germline values: CDR1 SGHKS, CDR2 YYEKEE (reference sequence). On this clonotype itself: Its specificity is unknown.

In TCRdb, the 5' RACE reads were re-called with MiXCR into one record per CDR3 protein. Of about 560,000 distinct CDR3 sequences listed, roughly a fifth are singletons. This receptor was obtained from an adult woman who had mild COVID-19 (a few samples of this study predate the infection). Cell type and time point are not known. The sequencing sample was made of PBMCs or a T cell subset sorted from them (not recorded which). The chain couples TRBV5-5 to TRBJ1-6; maybe TRBD1 (5 bases). The CDR3 here is CASSNPGLGNSPLHF. The CDR3 DNA follows: TGTGCCAGCAGCAACCCGGGACTGGGAAATTCACCCCTCCACTTT.